This TCR beta chain is from a study of CD8+CD57+ T cells in acquired aplastic anemia. Germline CDR1 and CDR2: SQVTM and ANQGSEA. The V segment lost 6 bases and the J segment 7 bases; nucleotides outside the gene matches: 13. The CDR3 is 14 residues long. Only patients with CD8+CD57+ cell expansion on flow cytometry were chosen for sequencing. Every patient presented with severe acquired aplastic anemia. Sampling of blood occurred while the patients had still received no therapy. TCR beta VDJ and CDR3 profiling used genomic DNA as template. From the reads, TCRdb called clonotypes with MiXCR, one entry per CDR3 protein. The sample gives around 170,000 distinct CDR3 sequences, under 55% of which show up once; about 9.5% is in the top ten. Points on this clonotype: Antigen: not known.

Study-wide results and caveats: Controls did not differ significantly from patients in CD8+ Simpson's diversity. Patients and controls turned out to have 25 to 30 CD8+ CDR3 sequences in common.

This sequence originates from a human donor with aplastic anemia. This rearrangement joins TRBV29-1 to TRBJ1-2, with 8 bases that match TRBD1. Sequenced: sorted CD4+, CD8+, or CD8+CD57+ T cells (not recorded which) from PBMCs. The CDR3 DNA follows: TGCAGCGTGGGTACCGGGACAGGCTCAGGTGGCTACACCTTC. Amino acids: CSVGTGTGSGGYTF.